Sequencing of this T cell receptor beta chain was carried out in a study of response to subunit inactivated influenza vaccine. This clonotype was seen a handful of times. The CDR3 consists of 13 residues. The V gene lost 2 bases and the J gene lost 5 bases, with 9 bases spanning the gap. TCRdb recomputed calls from the RT-PCR reads with MiXCR, one row per CDR3 protein. Of about 700,000 distinct CDR3 sequences in the sample, around 15% were seen once. Here the sequenced sample was PBMCs from blood, taken approximately 15 days before vaccination. The genes are TRBV12-3 or TRBV12-4 and TRBJ1-2; the D is unclear. This TCR was recovered from a man in his fifties or sixties who received an inactivated influenza vaccine. The CDR3 is CASSLIAEYGYTF. The CDR3 DNA is TGTGCCAGCAGTTTAATTGCAGAGTATGGCTACACCTTC.